Listed here are 11 T cell receptor beta chains from one sample, sequenced in a study of T cell responses to AZD1222 COVID-19 vaccine. Repertoires were generated with immunoSEQ multiplex PCR, while TCRdb's copy carries only in-frame clones and drops some. Among about 110,000 clones listed, around 84% were seen once. Sequencing used peripheral blood, obtained on day 0 of AZD1222 vaccination. The source is an adult in good health.

The chain carries TRBV30 and TRBJ1-5, with D perhaps TRBD1 (6 bases). The V gene lost 2 bases and the J gene lost 2 bases, with 10 bases spanning the gap. This CDR3 is 14 amino acids long. CDR1 is GTSNPN, CDR2 SVGIG, per germline (reference sequence). DNA for the CDR3: TGTGCCTGGAGTCTCGAGGGGGGCAATCAGCCCCAGCATTTT. Amino acids: CAWSLEGGNQPQHF.

The rearrangement links TRBV19 to TRBJ1-2; D is possibly TRBD1 (5 bases). Germline V gene lookup returns CDR1 LNHDA and CDR2 SQIVND (reference sequence). The CDR3 covers 15 residues. V shed 3 bases and J shed 3 bases, with 14 bases lying between them. The chain's CDR3 is CASSIFKGPDYGYTF. The DNA of the CDR3 is TGTGCCAGTAGTATCTTCAAGGGGCCGGACTATGGCTACACCTTC.

The chain links TRBV18 to TRBJ2-1, with D possibly matching TRBD1 (6 bases). This CDR3 comprises 14 residues. CDR1 and CDR2 from the germline V gene are KGHSH and LQKENI. The V gene lost 2 bases and the J gene lost 2 bases, with 7 bases spanning the gap. The CDR3 DNA sequence: TGTGCCAGCTCACCAGGGACAACCTACAATGAGCAGTTCTTC. Encoded protein: CASSPGTTYNEQFF.

V and J are TRBV5-8 and TRBJ1-4; D uncertain. The CDR3 has 11 residues. The V end lost 1 base, the J end lost 6 bases, and 1 base lay between the germline ends. CDR1 is SGHTS and CDR2 is YDEGEE in the germline V gene. The CDR3 spells CASSLYEKLFF. CDR3 nucleotide sequence: TGTGCCAGCAGCTTGTATGAAAAACTGTTTTTT.

The chain combines TRBV3-1 (or the pseudogene TRBV3-2) with TRBJ1-1; D is ambiguous. V shed 2 bases and J shed 1 base, with 8 bases lying between them. Germline CDR1 reads LGHDT; CDR2 reads YNNKEL (reference sequence). The CDR3 runs 14 residues. The CDR3 DNA is TGTGCCAGCAGCCAACCCCAGGAGAACACTGAAGCTTTCTTT. Translation gives CASSQPQENTEAFF.

In this sample, this clone turned up a few times. The V call is TRBV5-4, the J call TRBJ2-2; TRBD1 matches at 8 bases. V lost 4 bases, J lost 1 base, and 3 bases stayed unmatched. The CDR3 length is 15 residues. Germline values: CDR1 SGHNT, CDR2 YYREEE (reference sequence). The chain's CDR3 is CASSQDRVNTGELFF. CDR3 nucleotides: TGTGCCAGCAGCCAGGACAGGGTGAACACCGGGGAGCTGTTTTTT.

This clone showed up just a few times. The chain carries TRBV27 and TRBJ2-5; 11 bases match TRBD2. Per the germline V gene, CDR1 is MNHEY and CDR2 is SMNVEV (reference sequence). This CDR3 region has 15 residues. J was trimmed by 7 bases and V by 6 bases; bases with no gene match: 10. The DNA of the CDR3 is TGTGCCAGCAGCTTAACTAGCGGGGGACCGGGGACCCAGTACTTC. It codes for CASSLTSGGPGTQYF.

The CDR3 reads CASSYWGQLNTEAFF. CDR3 nucleotides: TGTGCCAGCAGTTACTGGGGACAGCTGAACACTGAAGCTTTCTTT. V is TRBV6-2 or TRBV6-3 and J is TRBJ1-1, with TRBD1 matching over 7 bases. V shed 1 base, J shed 0 bases, and the junction held 2 bases outside the gene matches. The CDR3 loop spans 15 amino acids. Germline V gene data show CDR1 as MNHEY and CDR2 as SVGEGT.

This chain connects TRBV28 to TRBJ1-2, with 7 nucleotides matching TRBD1. V lost 3 bases and J lost 8; bases outside the gene matches: 9. The CDR3 has 14 amino acids. Germline V gives CDR1 MDHEN, CDR2 SYDVKM. The CDR3 reads CASSFQSRGGGYTF. CDR3 sequence (DNA): TGTGCCAGCAGTTTTCAATCCAGGGGGGGCGGCTACACCTTC.

The rearrangement links TRBV9 to TRBJ1-2; a weak D match, TRBD1 (5 bases). CDR3 length: 18 residues. Germline V gene data show CDR1 as SGDLS and CDR2 as YYNGEE. V lost 3 bases, J lost 1 base, and 22 bases lay in between. The CDR3 region is CASSARRGEGQGNYGYTF. The DNA of the CDR3 is TGTGCCAGCAGCGCCCGTAGAGGGGAGGGGCAGGGTAACTATGGCTACACCTTC.

This clone came up a few times. This rearrangement joins TRBV5-8 to TRBJ2-3, with 9 nucleotides matching TRBD1. Per the germline V gene, CDR1 is SGHTS and CDR2 is YDEGEE. Trimming cost V 3 bases and J 6 bases; bases outside gene matches: 2. There are 13 residues in the CDR3. The CDR3 sequence is CASSWDREDTQYF. CDR3 DNA: TGTGCCAGCAGCTGGGACAGGGAGGATACGCAGTATTTT.